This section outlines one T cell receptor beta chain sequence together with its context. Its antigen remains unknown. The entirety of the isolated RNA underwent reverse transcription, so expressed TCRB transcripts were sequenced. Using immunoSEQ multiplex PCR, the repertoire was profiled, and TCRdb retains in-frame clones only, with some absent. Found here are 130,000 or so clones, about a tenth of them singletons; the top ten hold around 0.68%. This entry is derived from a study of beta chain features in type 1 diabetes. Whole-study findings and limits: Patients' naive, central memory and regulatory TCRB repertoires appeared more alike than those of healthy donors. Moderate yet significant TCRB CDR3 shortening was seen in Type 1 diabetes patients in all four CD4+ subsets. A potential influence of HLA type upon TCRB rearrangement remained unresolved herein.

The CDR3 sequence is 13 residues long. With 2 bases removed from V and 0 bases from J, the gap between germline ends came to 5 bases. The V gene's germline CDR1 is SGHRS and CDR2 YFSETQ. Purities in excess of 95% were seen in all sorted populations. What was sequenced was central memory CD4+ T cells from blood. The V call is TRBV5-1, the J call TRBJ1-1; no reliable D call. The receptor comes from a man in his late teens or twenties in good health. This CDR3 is CASSLQMNTEAFF. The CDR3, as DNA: TGCGCCAGCAGCTTACAGATGAACACTGAAGCTTTCTTT.